The next 24 T cell receptor beta chains were all read from a single sample in a study of beta chain features in type 1 diabetes. Sequenced material consisted of expressed TCRB transcripts (all of the isolated RNA was reverse transcribed). Profiling relied on immunoSEQ multiplex PCR, and the TCRdb table lists in-frame clones only, not all of them. The table records under 900,000 clones, 17% of them present only once. The material sequenced was naive CD4+ T cells from blood. The receptors derive from a woman between 18 and 29 years old in good health.

The chain links TRBV9 to TRBJ2-5; D might be TRBD2 (6 bases). CDR1 SGDLS and CDR2 YYNGEE come from the germline V gene. V was cut by 0 bases and J by 2 bases, with 20 bases left in between. The CDR3 totals 18 residues. CDR3 coding DNA: TGTGCCAGCAGCGTAGCTGGTGGGGGACTCACAGGACAAGAGACCCAGTACTTC. This codes for CASSVAGGGLTGQETQYF.

This clone was picked up a small number of times. V and J are TRBV28 and TRBJ1-5; a possible D gene is TRBD1 (6 bases). Germline V gene data show CDR1 as MDHEN and CDR2 as SYDVKM. CDR3 length equals 14 residues. Trimming cost V 8 bases and J 4 bases, with 15 bases left between them. The CDR3 DNA reads TGTGCCAGCCGTGGGCAGGGGAGAAATCAGCCCCAGCATTTT. Its protein is CASRGQGRNQPQHF.

A few counts support this clone. The CDR3 DNA reads as TGTGCCAGCAGCTCAAAGGTACGGGATGAGCAGTTCTTC. It encodes CASSSKVRDEQFF. This rearrangement joins TRBV7-2 to TRBJ2-1, with no clear D. Germline V gene lookup returns CDR1 SGHTA and CDR2 FQGNSA. The CDR3 loop spans 13 amino acids. With 4 bases removed from V and 8 bases from J, the gap between germline ends came to 12 bases.

This chain connects TRBV5-6 to TRBJ2-5; D is ambiguous. This CDR3 contains 16 residues. V was pared by 0 bases and J by 2 bases, with 14 bases between. Looked up from germline, CDR1 is SGHDT and CDR2 is YYEEEE. The CDR3 DNA reads TGTGCCAGCAGCTTGGCCGGGTGGGATCTACAAGAGACCCAGTACTTC. It yields the protein CASSLAGWDLQETQYF. The full variable domain, rest sourced from reference TRBV5-6 and TRBJ2-5, is DAGVTQSPTHLIKTRGQQVTLRCSPKSGHDTVSWYQQALGQGPQFIFQYYEEEERQRGNFPDRFSGHQFPNYSSELNVNALLLGDSALYLCASSLAGWDLQETQYFGPGTRLLVL.

This clone has a handful of counts. The V call is TRBV18, the J call TRBJ2-7; 9 nucleotides agree with TRBD2. V dropped 6 bases and J dropped 5; count of bases not matched to a gene: 8. The CDR3 is 14 amino acids. Germline V gives CDR1 KGHSH, CDR2 LQKENI. CDR3 bases: TGTGCCAGCTCGCGGGGGACTAGCAGCGACGAGCAGTACTTC. Its translation: CASSRGTSSDEQYF.

The chain couples TRBV28 to TRBJ2-5; 7 bases are shared with TRBD2. This CDR3 is built from 15 residues. The ends lost 4 bases at V and 0 bases at J; junction bases unmatched: 5. Germline V gives CDR1 MDHEN, CDR2 SYDVKM. CDR3 amino acids: CASSSASGHQETQYF. As DNA, the CDR3 is TGTGCCAGCAGTTCGGCTAGCGGTCACCAAGAGACCCAGTACTTC.

This clone has only a few counts. Relative to the germline gene, one junction end is altered; a read error may explain this. This rearrangement joins TRBV20-1 to TRBJ1-1; D is possibly TRBD1 (5 bases). Germline V gene sequence: CDR1 DFQATT, CDR2 SNEGSKA (reference sequence). The length of the CDR3 is 10 residues. The CDR3 reads CSADPWGTLF. In DNA, the CDR3 is TGCAGTGCTGACCCTTGGGGGACCCTCTTT.

This clone occurred a few times. This rearrangement joins TRBV28 to TRBJ2-7, with TRBD2 matching over 11 bases. CDR3 size: 16 residues. Germline assignment: CDR1 MDHEN and CDR2 SYDVKM. The ends lost 3 bases at V and 6 bases at J; junction bases unmatched: 10. This CDR3 is CASSFPGGLAGGEQYF. For the CDR3, the DNA is TGTGCCAGCAGTTTCCCTGGGGGGCTAGCGGGAGGCGAGCAGTACTTC.

CDR3 nucleotides: TGTGCCAGCAGTCGGGAGGGCATGACTGAAGCTTTCTTT. Its translation is CASSREGMTEAFF. The chain combines TRBV28 with TRBJ1-1; D ambiguous. Germline V gene sequence: CDR1 MDHEN, CDR2 SYDVKM. V was cut by 5 bases and J by 5 bases, with 12 bases left in between. This CDR3 contains 13 residues.

This chain links TRBV28 with TRBJ2-1; 9 nucleotides match TRBD2. The CDR3 runs to 17 residues. Germline values: CDR1 MDHEN, CDR2 SYDVKM. Trimming took 5 bases from V and 1 from J; bases not matched to a gene: 9. In DNA form, the CDR3 reads TGTGCCAGCAGTCCAGAATTAGCGGGAGTTTCCTACAATGAGCAGTTCTTC. This codes for CASSPELAGVSYNEQFF.

The chain recombines TRBV6-6 with TRBJ1-2; the D is unclear. Germline assignment: CDR1 MNHNY and CDR2 SVGAGI (reference sequence). The CDR3 runs 13 residues. V lost 2 bases to trimming and J lost 8 bases, with 12 bases between them. The CDR3 is CASSYARRRGYTF. DNA for the CDR3: TGTGCCAGCAGTTACGCCAGACGTCGGGGCTACACCTTC.

In this sample, this clone turned up a few times. The chain joins TRBV18 to TRBJ2-3; possible D gene TRBD1, 5 bases. Trimming cost V 5 bases and J 6 bases, with 12 bases left between them. The length of the CDR3 is 13 residues. Germline CDR1 reads KGHSH; CDR2 reads LQKENI. CDR3 residues: CASSEFGADTQYF. CDR3 nucleotides: TGTGCCAGCTCAGAGTTTGGGGCGGATACGCAGTATTTT.

This clone was found a few times. The chain joins TRBV19 to TRBJ2-5; tentative D call: TRBD1 (6 bases). The CDR3 is made up of 14 amino acids. Germline V gene lookup returns CDR1 LNHDA and CDR2 SQIVND (reference sequence). V lost 5 bases, J lost 9 bases, and 19 bases lay in between. In nucleotides, the CDR3 is TGTGCCAGTAGTGTGGGGGACACACAGGGTCCCCAGTACTTC. Translation gives CASSVGDTQGPQYF.

The chain combines TRBV9 with TRBJ2-5, with 8 positions matching TRBD2. There are 16 residues in the CDR3. The V gene's germline CDR1 is SGDLS and CDR2 YYNGEE. V lost 2 bases to trimming and J lost 1 base; unmatched junction nucleotides: 7. The CDR3 protein is CASSVGAGVPQETQYF. The CDR3 DNA reads TGTGCCAGCAGCGTTGGAGCGGGAGTCCCCCAAGAGACCCAGTACTTC. The variable domain in full, with the rest retrieved from reference TRBV9 and TRBJ2-5, is DSGVTQTPKHLITATGQRVTLRCSPRSGDLSVYWYQQSLDQGLQFLIQYYNGEERAKGNILERFSAQQFPDLHSELNLSSLELGDSALYFCASSVGAGVPQETQYFGPGTRLLVL.

This clone was counted a few times. The V and J genes are TRBV6-6 and TRBJ1-1; no reliable D call. This CDR3 spans 13 amino acids. V gave up 6 bases and J gave up 10 bases, with 18 bases separating them. CDR1 is MNHNY and CDR2 is SVGAGI in the germline V gene (reference sequence). Here the CDR3 DNA reads TGTGCCAGCAGAGTAGACGCAACCATTGGAGCTTTCTTT. Translated: CASRVDATIGAFF.

This clone was counted between two and nine times. The V call is TRBV5-6, the J call TRBJ1-1; D perhaps matches TRBD1 (5 bases). The V end was cut by 4 bases, the J end by 0 bases, with 13 bases between. The CDR3 extends over 15 amino acids. Germline values: CDR1 SGHDT, CDR2 YYEEEE. DNA of the CDR3: TGTGCCAGCAGCGTCCCGGGGCTACTGAACACTGAAGCTTTCTTT. This encodes CASSVPGLLNTEAFF.

The chain couples TRBV10-3 to TRBJ2-7; TRBD2 matches 10 bases. The V and J ends lost 6 bases and 2 bases, in that order; junction bases with no gene match: 7. Germline loops: CDR1 ENHRY, CDR2 SYGVKD. The CDR3 is made up of 15 amino acids. CDR3 sequence (DNA): TGTGCCATCAGCCCGACTAGCGGGCATCCCTACGAGCAGTACTTC. The encoded protein is CAISPTSGHPYEQYF.

The chain joins TRBV14 to TRBJ2-5; a weak D match, TRBD1 (6 bases). The J call is in doubt because the DNA end fits TRBJ2-7 better. The CDR3 has 13 residues. CDR1 is SGHDN, CDR2 FVKESK, per germline. The CDR3 DNA reads TGTGCCAGCAGCCGAGGACAGTCCTACGAGCAGTACTTC. Its protein product is CASSRGQSYEQYF.

This clone occurred a few times. V is TRBV7-2 and J is TRBJ1-5; 9 nucleotides align to TRBD1. V shed 5 bases and J 5 bases; nucleotides not matched to a gene: 13. From germline, CDR1 is SGHTA and CDR2 FQGNSA. The CDR3 sequence is 17 residues long. This CDR3 reads CASSLNPAGTGYQPQHF. The CDR3, as DNA: TGTGCCAGCAGCCTCAACCCCGCCGGGACAGGGTATCAGCCCCAGCATTTT.

This clone was detected only a few times. The gene calls are TRBV18 and TRBJ2-7; D may be TRBD2 (6 bases). The CDR3 has 14 amino acids. Trimming cost V 6 bases and J 4 bases, with 16 bases left between them. Germline CDR1 and CDR2: KGHSH and LQKENI. CDR3 in amino acids: CASSQDGGSYEQYF. Written as DNA, the CDR3 is TGTGCCAGCTCCCAGGACGGGGGTAGTTACGAGCAGTACTTC.

A few counts support this clone. The chain couples TRBV19 to TRBJ2-2, with D perhaps being TRBD1 or TRBD2 (5 bases each). Germline values: CDR1 LNHDA, CDR2 SQIVND (reference sequence). This CDR3 contains 14 residues. V was trimmed by 5 bases and J by 5 bases, leaving 12 bases between them. This CDR3 is CASSSPGSTGELFF. The CDR3 DNA follows: TGTGCCAGTAGTTCACCAGGGAGTACCGGGGAGCTGTTTTTT. The whole variable domain, filled in from reference TRBV19 and TRBJ2-2, reads DGGITQSPKYLFRKEGQNVTLSCEQNLNHDAMYWYRQDPGQGLRLIYYSQIVNDFQKGDIAEGYSVSREKKESFPLTVTSAQKNPTAFYLCASSSPGSTGELFFGEGSRLTVL.

This clone was seen more than once but under ten times. The chain recombines TRBV5-5 with TRBJ2-1; 8 nucleotides align to TRBD1. V lost 3 bases, J lost 3 bases, and 5 bases stayed unmatched. In germline, CDR1 is SGHKS, CDR2 YYEKEE (reference sequence). This CDR3 comprises 15 residues. This CDR3 is CASSYGQGGYNEQFF. CDR3 coding DNA: TGTGCCAGCAGCTACGGACAGGGAGGCTACAATGAGCAGTTCTTC.

The gene calls are TRBV18 and TRBJ2-3; 7 bases match TRBD2. Germline V lookup: CDR1 KGHSH, CDR2 LQKENI. This CDR3 has 14 amino acids. With V trimmed by 3 bases and J by 4 bases, 4 bases remained unmatched. The CDR3 DNA follows: TGTGCCAGCTCACCGGCGGGAGTGGCAGATACGCAGTATTTT. The encoded protein is CASSPAGVADTQYF.

V is TRBV28 and J is TRBJ2-2, with TRBD1 matching 9 bases. The CDR3 runs to 17 residues. Trimming removed 3 bases from V and 1 base from J; junction bases left unmatched: 6. Germline CDR1 reads MDHEN; CDR2 reads SYDVKM. The CDR3 sequence is CASSFRGQGWNTGELFF. The CDR3 bases are TGTGCCAGCAGTTTTCGCGGACAGGGGTGGAACACCGGGGAGCTGTTTTTT.